These 20 T cell receptor beta chains were sequenced from one sample in a study of T cells after yellow fever vaccination. Each CDR3 protein is one row after TCRdb ran MiXCR on the 5' RACE reads. The table lists about 110,000 distinct CDR3 sequences, approximately 8.4% of them singletons. The source was CD8+ T cells sorted from PBMCs, collected 45 days after the yellow fever booster vaccination. Receptors originate from a young man who received the YFV17D yellow fever vaccine.

This clonotype was detected many times. The chain uses TRBV12-3 or TRBV12-4 and TRBJ2-7; 7 nucleotides align to TRBD1. V lost 10 bases and J lost 0; bases outside the gene matches: 12. The CDR3 is made up of 15 amino acids. In DNA form, the CDR3 reads TGTGCCACCCTATTAAAGACAGGGAGCTCCTACGAGCAGTACTTC. Encoded protein: CATLLKTGSSYEQYF.

There are many counts of this clonotype. The chain uses TRBV29-1 and TRBJ2-7, with 7 nucleotides matching TRBD2. The V gene end was trimmed by 2 bases and the J gene end by 1 base; junction bases not matched to a gene: 8. The CDR3 is 15 residues long. Germline V CDR1 and CDR2: SQVTM, ANQGSEA. CDR3: CSVEWGGTPSYEQYF. CDR3 in DNA: TGCAGCGTTGAATGGGGAGGGACGCCTTCCTACGAGCAGTACTTC.

This clonotype has more than one count but fewer than ten. The CDR3 nucleotides read TGTGCCTGGAACCCATCCGGGACAGGGACAGATACGCAGTATTTT. It yields the protein CAWNPSGTGTDTQYF. This chain connects TRBV30 to TRBJ2-3; TRBD1 agrees at 9 bases. The V gene's germline CDR1 is GTSNPN and CDR2 SVGIG (reference sequence). Trimming cost V 4 bases and J 3 bases; bases outside gene matches: 8. CDR3 size: 15 residues.

This clonotype has ten or more counts. This sequence joins TRBV29-1 and TRBJ2-7, with TRBD1 matching 7 bases. The V and J ends lost 0 bases and 5 bases, in that order; junction bases with no gene match: 4. Germline V CDR1 and CDR2: SQVTM, ANQGSEA. The CDR3 runs to 13 residues. The CDR3, as DNA: TGCAGCGTTGAAGACTGGGACAGCAACGAGCAGTACTTC. Amino acids: CSVEDWDSNEQYF.

V gene TRBV7-9 combines with J gene TRBJ2-2; D might be TRBD1 (6 bases). This CDR3 has 13 residues. V lost 5 bases and J 5 bases, leaving 9 bases between the germline ends. Germline loops: CDR1 SEHNR, CDR2 FQNEAQ (reference sequence). CDR3 protein: CASSITGTGELFF. For the CDR3, the DNA is TGTGCCAGCAGCATCACAGGGACCGGGGAGCTGTTTTTT.

The chain carries TRBV20-1 and TRBJ2-7; the D call may be TRBD1 or TRBD2 (5 bases each). This CDR3 is 14 amino acids long. The V end was cut by 6 bases, the J end by 6 bases, with 21 bases between. CDR1 DFQATT and CDR2 SNEGSKA come from the germline V gene (reference sequence). The CDR3 nucleotides are TGCAGTGCCTCTCCGTCGGGGCCTGGGAGCGAGCAGTACTTC. It translates to CSASPSGPGSEQYF.

This clonotype occurred a few times. The chain uses TRBV7-2 and TRBJ2-1, with 9 bases lining up with TRBD2. The CDR3 contains 17 residues. Trimming took 5 bases from V and 3 from J; bases not matched to a gene: 11. CDR1 SGHTA and CDR2 FQGNSA come from the germline V gene. CDR3 loop: CASSNFPSGIHYNEQFF. In DNA form, the CDR3 reads TGTGCCAGCAGCAACTTCCCTAGCGGGATACACTACAATGAGCAGTTCTTC.

The V gene is TRBV6-6, the J gene TRBJ1-1; TRBD1 might be the D (5 bases). Trimming removed 6 bases at V and 6 bases at J, with 11 bases between. The CDR3 totals 12 residues. Germline CDR1 is MNHNY and CDR2 is SVGAGI (reference sequence). CDR3 bases: TGTGCCAGCAGACCTAGGGACGCTGAAGCTTTCTTT. Translation gives CASRPRDAEAFF.

This clonotype was observed at least ten times. This chain connects TRBV7-9 to TRBJ1-4, with D possibly matching TRBD1 (6 bases). Trimming removed 8 bases from V and 7 bases from J, with 14 bases in between. Per the germline V gene, CDR1 is SEHNR and CDR2 is FQNEAQ (reference sequence). The CDR3 contains 13 residues. The CDR3 region is CASATGSGEKLFF. The DNA for the CDR3 is TGTGCCAGCGCTACAGGGTCAGGTGAAAAACTGTTTTTT.

This clonotype was seen many times. CDR3 DNA: TGTGCCAGCAGTCCCGGGCCAAGGATCAATTATGAGCAGTTCTTC. It encodes CASSPGPRINYEQFF. This chain uses TRBV6-5 with TRBJ2-1; unclear D gene. The V gene lost 5 bases and the J gene lost 8 bases, with 19 bases spanning the gap. CDR3 length: 15 amino acids. The germline V gene has CDR1 MNHEY and CDR2 SVGAGI.

At least ten counts were recorded for this clonotype. This chain uses TRBV28 with TRBJ1-4, with D maybe TRBD1 (5 bases). CDR3 size: 16 residues. Germline CDR1 MDHEN, CDR2 SYDVKM. Trimming stripped 3 bases from V and 0 bases from J, with 11 bases between. The CDR3 is CASSLSGPATNEKLFF. The CDR3 DNA sequence: TGTGCCAGCAGTTTGTCAGGGCCTGCAACTAATGAAAAACTGTTTTTT.

There are many counts of this clonotype. The chain couples TRBV20-1 to TRBJ2-7; 8 bases line up with TRBD2. The CDR3 contains 13 residues. Germline CDR1 reads DFQATT; CDR2 reads SNEGSKA (reference sequence). V shed 3 bases and J 7 bases; nucleotides not matched to a gene: 8. CDR3 in amino acids: CSASPGLESEQYF. The CDR3 coding sequence is TGCAGTGCTAGTCCGGGACTAGAGTCGGAGCAGTACTTC.

This clonotype has a count of ten or more. V and J are TRBV4-3 and TRBJ2-7; no definite D call. V was trimmed by 0 bases and J by 2 bases, leaving 11 bases between them. The germline CDR1 and CDR2 sequences are LGHNA and YSLEER. There are 15 residues in the CDR3. This CDR3 reads CASSQEDNSPYEQYF. The CDR3 DNA reads as TGCGCCAGCAGCCAAGAAGACAATAGCCCCTACGAGCAGTACTTC.

This chain connects TRBV20-1 to TRBJ2-7; no firm D call. With 0 bases removed from V and 0 bases from J, the gap between germline ends came to 12 bases. The CDR3 is 15 amino acids. Germline loops: CDR1 DFQATT, CDR2 SNEGSKA (reference sequence). CDR3 coding DNA: TGCAGTGCTAGAGATGACGCCGTTAGCTCCTACGAGCAGTACTTC. Translation: CSARDDAVSSYEQYF.

This clonotype turned up a few times. The J gene is TRBJ1-2, the V gene TRBV6-5; D gene uncertain. With 3 bases removed from V and 8 bases from J, the gap between germline ends came to 13 bases. This CDR3 has 13 residues. Germline V gene lookup returns CDR1 MNHEY and CDR2 SVGAGI. The DNA for the CDR3 is TGTGCCAGCAGTTATGGCTTCCTGGAGGGCTACACCTTC. Protein sequence: CASSYGFLEGYTF.

This clonotype showed up just a few times. The chain combines TRBV11-2 with TRBJ2-7, with D possibly matching TRBD2 (8 bases). The CDR3 contains 19 residues. V shed 5 bases and J shed 1 base, with 27 bases lying between them. Germline lookup yields CDR1 SGHAT and CDR2 FQNNGV. In DNA, the CDR3 is TGTGCCAGCAGCCTGCCAGGGGGTGAGCGGGAGCTTCTATCCTACGAGCAGTACTTC. Encoded protein: CASSLPGGERELLSYEQYF.

CDR3 region: CASSQEGRNEQYF. CDR3 nucleotides: TGTGCCAGCAGCCAAGAGGGTAGGAACGAGCAGTACTTC. V gene TRBV7-9 combines with J gene TRBJ2-7; D possibly corresponds to TRBD2 (5 bases). Between the trimmed V and J ends, which lost 5 bases and 5 bases, there was a span of 13 bases. Per the germline V gene, CDR1 is SEHNR and CDR2 is FQNEAQ (reference sequence). The CDR3 runs 13 residues.

This clonotype is categorized as medium-sized. The V call is TRBV15, the J call TRBJ1-1; a possible D gene is TRBD1 (5 bases). The germline V gene has CDR1 LNHNV and CDR2 YYDKDF (reference sequence). Trimming pared 2 bases from V and 7 bases from J, leaving 14 bases between. This CDR3 contains 14 residues. Here the CDR3 DNA reads TGTGCCACCAGCAGATACGGGGGTTTTGGTGAAGCTTTCTTT. Protein: CATSRYGGFGEAFF.

This clonotype occurred many times. This sequence joins TRBV27 and TRBJ2-7, with D uncertain. CDR1 is MNHEY, CDR2 SMNVEV, per germline (reference sequence). CDR3 length: 18 residues. V was trimmed by 3 bases and J by 0 bases, leaving 21 bases between them. The CDR3 loop reads CASSFPSASRQGSYEQYF. The CDR3 nucleotides read TGTGCCAGCAGTTTTCCATCCGCGTCCAGACAAGGCTCCTACGAGCAGTACTTC.

This clonotype has ten or more counts. V is TRBV5-1 and J is TRBJ2-7, with a weak D call TRBD2 (5 bases). This CDR3 is 14 amino acids long. From germline, CDR1 is SGHRS and CDR2 YFSETQ. Trimming shortened V by 1 base and J by 0 bases, and 8 bases separated the two germline ends. The DNA of the CDR3 is TGCGCCAGCAGCTTGCTTCGGGACTCCTACGAGCAGTACTTC. Its translation: CASSLLRDSYEQYF.